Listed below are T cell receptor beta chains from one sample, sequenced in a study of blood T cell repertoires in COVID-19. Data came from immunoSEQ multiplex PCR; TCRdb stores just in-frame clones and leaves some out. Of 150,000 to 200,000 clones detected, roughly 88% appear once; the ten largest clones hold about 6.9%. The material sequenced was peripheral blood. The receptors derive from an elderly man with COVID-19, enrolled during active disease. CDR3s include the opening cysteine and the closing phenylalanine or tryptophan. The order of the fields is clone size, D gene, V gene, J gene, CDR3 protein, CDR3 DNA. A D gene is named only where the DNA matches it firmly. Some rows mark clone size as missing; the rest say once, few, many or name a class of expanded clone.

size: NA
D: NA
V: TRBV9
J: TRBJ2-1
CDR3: CASSFTGYNEQFF
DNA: TGTGCCAGCAGCTTCACAGGGTACAATGAGCAGTTCTTC

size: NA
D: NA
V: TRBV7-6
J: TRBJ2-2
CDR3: CASSLIPTGLNTGELFF
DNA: TGTGCCAGCAGCTTAATTCCAACAGGTTTGAACACCGGGGAGCTGTTTTTT

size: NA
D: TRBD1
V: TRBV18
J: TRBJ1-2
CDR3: CASSRDRTGYGYTF
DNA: TGTGCCAGCTCACGGGACCGGACAGGGTATGGCTACACCTTC

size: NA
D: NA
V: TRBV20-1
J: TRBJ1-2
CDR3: CSAKGRGGYTF
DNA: TGCAGTGCCAAGGGGCGGGGTGGCTACACCTTC

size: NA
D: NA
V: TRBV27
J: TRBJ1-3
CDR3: CASSLSPGAGGNTIYF
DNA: TGTGCCAGCAGTTTATCCCCAGGGGCCGGGGGAAACACCATATATTTT

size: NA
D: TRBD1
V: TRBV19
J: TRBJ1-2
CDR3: CASSRDRGNYGYTF
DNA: TGTGCCAGTAGCCGGGACAGGGGTAACTATGGCTACACCTTC

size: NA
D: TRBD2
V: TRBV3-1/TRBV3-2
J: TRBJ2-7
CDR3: CASSQDPRGRDEQYF
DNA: TGTGCCAGCAGCCAAGACCCGCGGGGGAGGGACGAGCAGTACTTC

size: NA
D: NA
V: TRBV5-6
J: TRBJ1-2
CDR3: CASSLLTGLNGYTF
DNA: TGTGCCAGCAGCCTACTCACAGGGCTCAATGGCTACACCTTC

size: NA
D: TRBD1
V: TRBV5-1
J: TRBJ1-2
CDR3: CASATQGPGYGYTF
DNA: TGCGCCAGCGCTACACAGGGGCCCGGATATGGCTACACCTTC

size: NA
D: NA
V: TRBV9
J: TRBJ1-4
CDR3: CASSPWQSNEKLFF
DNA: TGTGCCAGCAGCCCGTGGCAGTCTAATGAAAAACTGTTTTTT

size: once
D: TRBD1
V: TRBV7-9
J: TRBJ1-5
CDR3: CASSLVGRQGASNQPQHF
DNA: TGTGCCAGCAGCTTAGTCGGACGCCAGGGGGCTAGCAATCAGCCCCAGCATTTT

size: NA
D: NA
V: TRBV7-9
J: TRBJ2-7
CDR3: CASSSLGDSLRYEQYF
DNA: TGTGCCAGCAGCTCCTTGGGGGACTCCCTACGTTACGAGCAGTACTTC

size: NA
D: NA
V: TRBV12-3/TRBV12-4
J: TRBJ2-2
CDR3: CASSLGGFGELFF
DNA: TGTGCCAGCAGCCTTGGGGGGTTCGGGGAGCTGTTTTTT

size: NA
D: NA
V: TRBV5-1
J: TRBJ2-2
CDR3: CASSFRETDTGELFF
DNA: TGCGCCAGCAGCTTCAGGGAAACGGACACCGGGGAGCTGTTTTTT

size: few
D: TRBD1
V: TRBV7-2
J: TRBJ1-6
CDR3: CASSLSPRTGGANSPLHF
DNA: TGTGCCAGCAGCTTGAGCCCTAGGACAGGGGGCGCGAATTCACCCCTCCACTTT

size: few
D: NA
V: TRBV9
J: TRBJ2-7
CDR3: CASSVMGGGYEQYF
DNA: TGTGCCAGCAGCGTGATGGGGGGAGGATACGAGCAGTACTTC

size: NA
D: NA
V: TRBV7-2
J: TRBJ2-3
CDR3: CASSLRRGPNTDTQYF
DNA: TGTGCCAGCAGCTTAAGGCGGGGGCCCAACACAGATACGCAGTATTTT

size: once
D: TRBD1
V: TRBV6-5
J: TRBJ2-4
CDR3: CASSSGGRNIQYF
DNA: TGTGCCAGCAGTTCAGGGGGCAGAAACATTCAGTACTTC

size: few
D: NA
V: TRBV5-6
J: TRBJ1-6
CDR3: CASSLQQFNSPLHF
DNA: TGTGCCAGCAGCTTGCAACAGTTTAATTCACCCCTCCACTTT

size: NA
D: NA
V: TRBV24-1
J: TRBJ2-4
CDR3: CATSDPQGTKNIQYF
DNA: TGTGCCACCAGTGACCCTCAGGGAACCAAAAACATTCAGTACTTC

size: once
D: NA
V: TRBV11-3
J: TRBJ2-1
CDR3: CASSLSRILYNEQFF
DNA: TGTGCCAGCAGCTTAAGCCGAATCCTTTACAATGAGCAGTTCTTC

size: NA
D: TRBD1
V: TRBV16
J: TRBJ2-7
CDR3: CASSYQGQSYEQYF
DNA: TGTGCCAGCAGCTATCAGGGACAGTCCTACGAGCAGTACTTC

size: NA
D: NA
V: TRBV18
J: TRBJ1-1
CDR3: CASTTVVNTEAFF
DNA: TGTGCCAGCACGACAGTGGTGAACACTGAAGCTTTCTTT

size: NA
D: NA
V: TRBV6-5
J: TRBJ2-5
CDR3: CASSYTGSGIQETQYF
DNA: TGTGCCAGCAGTTACACAGGTAGCGGAATCCAAGAGACCCAGTACTTC

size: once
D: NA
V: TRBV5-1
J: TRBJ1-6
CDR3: CASSLEPLNRVGSPLHF
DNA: TGCGCCAGCAGCTTGGAACCACTGAACAGGGTAGGCTCACCCCTCCACTTT

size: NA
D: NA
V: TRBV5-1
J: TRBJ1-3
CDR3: CASSIDTDSGNTIYF
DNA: TGCGCCAGCAGCATTGACACGGACTCTGGAAACACCATATATTTT

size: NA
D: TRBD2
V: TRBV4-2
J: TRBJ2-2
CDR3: CASSPLSGGAVTGELFF
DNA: TGTGCCAGCAGCCCCCTTAGCGGGGGGGCAGTCACCGGGGAGCTGTTTTTT

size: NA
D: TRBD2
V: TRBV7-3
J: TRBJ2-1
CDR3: CASSHAGGTTYNEQFF
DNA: TGTGCCAGCAGCCACGCCGGGGGGACTACATACAATGAGCAGTTCTTC

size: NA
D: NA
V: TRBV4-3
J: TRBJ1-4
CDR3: CASSRHTLGATNEKLFF
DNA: TGCGCCAGCAGCCGCCACACCCTAGGGGCAACTAATGAAAAACTGTTTTTT

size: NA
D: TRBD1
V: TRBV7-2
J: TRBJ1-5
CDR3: CASSLGRDRAQHF
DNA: TGTGCCAGCAGCTTAGGTAGGGACAGGGCCCAGCATTTT

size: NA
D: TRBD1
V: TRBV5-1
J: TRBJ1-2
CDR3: CASSLWGQASRDYGYTF
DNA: TGCGCCAGCAGCTTGTGGGGACAGGCTTCCAGAGACTATGGCTACACCTTC

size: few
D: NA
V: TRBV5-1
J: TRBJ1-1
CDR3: CASSFTGNTEAFF
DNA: TGCGCCAGCAGCTTTACAGGGAACACTGAAGCTTTCTTT

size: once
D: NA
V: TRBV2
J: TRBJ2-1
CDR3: CASRTGRGEQFF
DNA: TGTGCCAGCAGAACAGGGAGGGGTGAGCAGTTCTTC

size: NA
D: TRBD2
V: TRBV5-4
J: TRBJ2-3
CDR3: CASSLGGTSTDTQYF
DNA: TGTGCCAGCAGCCTCGGGGGGACTAGCACAGATACGCAGTATTTT

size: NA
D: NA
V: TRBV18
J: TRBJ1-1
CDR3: CASSPRQGNTEAFF
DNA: TGTGCCAGCTCACCTCGGCAGGGGAACACTGAAGCTTTCTTT

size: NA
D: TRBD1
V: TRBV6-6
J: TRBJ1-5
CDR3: CASSFVRGYHQPQHF
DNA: TGTGCCAGCAGTTTCGTCAGGGGGTACCATCAGCCCCAGCATTTT